These 27 T cell receptor beta chains were sequenced from one sample in a study of low-dose radiotherapy and immunotherapy resistance in tumors. Described time point: after trial treatment. Documented treatment: LDRT plus nivolumab, ipilimumab, low-dose cyclophosphamide and aspirin (RACIN trial). TRAV- and TRBV-specific primers primed first-strand cDNA, covering alpha and beta chains. TCRs were put through approximately 20 PCR cycles of amplification with Phusion. A constant-region primer and the V-primer adapter served as the primer pair. TCRdb redid the calling of the reads with MiXCR, one entry per CDR3 protein. The table lists about 91,000 distinct CDR3 sequences, 20% to 25% of them singletons. The sample here was PBMCs, taken after low-dose radiotherapy plus immunotherapy. These receptor sequences come from a female donor with ovarian cancer.

The chain recombines TRBV5-1 with TRBJ2-4; 7 nucleotides agree with TRBD1. Germline CDR1 reads SGHRS; CDR2 reads YFSETQ. Trimming removed 1 base from V and 5 bases from J; junction bases left unmatched: 6. The CDR3 has 15 amino acids. Here the CDR3 reads CASSLTGTDQNIQYF. In nucleotides, the CDR3 is TGCGCCAGCAGCTTGACCGGGACAGATCAAAACATTCAGTACTTC.

This clonotype was detected ten times or more. J is TRBJ2-3 and V is TRBV6-2 or TRBV6-3; the match to TRBD2 covers 9 bases. After removal of 0 bases from V and 2 bases from J, the junction contained 9 bases not matched to a gene. The CDR3 consists of 18 residues. Looked up from germline, CDR1 is MNHEY and CDR2 is SVGEGT. The CDR3 loop reads CASSYSYLTSGSTDTQYF. In DNA, the CDR3 is TGTGCCAGCAGTTACTCTTATCTGACTAGCGGCTCCACAGATACGCAGTATTTT.

This clonotype was seen repeatedly, ten times or more. The chain uses TRBV30 and TRBJ2-1; weak D call: TRBD2 (5 bases). The CDR3 spans 14 residues. The germline CDR1 and CDR2 sequences are GTSNPN and SVGIG (reference sequence). The V and J ends lost 0 bases and 10 bases respectively, with 16 bases between them. The CDR3 nucleotides are TGTGCCTGGAGTGTACCGAACCGAAGGGAGGAGCAGTTCTTC. Residues: CAWSVPNRREEQFF.

This chain joins TRBV10-3 and TRBJ2-6, with D possibly matching TRBD1 (6 bases). From germline, CDR1 is ENHRY and CDR2 SYGVKD. This CDR3 region has 18 residues. V dropped 5 bases and J dropped 2 bases, with 19 bases sitting between them. This chain's CDR3 is CAISPGETGGAGANVLTF. CDR3 coding DNA: TGTGCCATCAGTCCCGGGGAGACAGGCGGCGCTGGGGCCAACGTCCTGACTTTC.

This clonotype was observed at least ten times. The V call is TRBV12-3 or TRBV12-4, the J call TRBJ2-7, with 7 bases lining up with TRBD2. Losses at the gene ends were 6 bases for V and 0 bases for J; bases not matched to a gene: 8. CDR3 length: 15 amino acids. The CDR3 nucleotides read TGTGCCAGCAGCCTACCTAGCGGAAGCTCCTACGAGCAGTACTTC. Encoded protein: CASSLPSGSSYEQYF.

The gene calls are TRBV13 and TRBJ2-5, with 9 positions matching TRBD2. Germline CDR1 and CDR2: PRHDT and FYEKMQ (reference sequence). The V gene end was trimmed by 6 bases and the J gene end by 5 bases; junction bases not matched to a gene: 22. There are 19 residues in the CDR3. The CDR3, as DNA: TGTGCCAGCAGTGAAGCGCTTCTAGGTCTAGCGGGGCCCGGGGAGACCCAGTACTTC. It codes for CASSEALLGLAGPGETQYF.

This clonotype was counted ten times or more. The V gene is TRBV6-2 or TRBV6-3, the J gene TRBJ2-1; no clear D gene. CDR3 size: 12 residues. The germline gives CDR1 MNHEY, CDR2 SVGEGT. V was clipped by 7 bases and J by 13 bases, with 17 bases between them. Here the CDR3 reads CASTRPERVQFF. CDR3 bases: TGTGCCAGCACTCGACCCGAGCGCGTACAGTTCTTC.

This clonotype was recorded at least ten times. The chain recombines TRBV9 with TRBJ2-5; possibly TRBD2 for D (7 bases). The length of the CDR3 is 15 residues. Trimming pared 4 bases from V and 5 bases from J, leaving 18 bases between. CDR1 and CDR2 from the germline V gene are SGDLS and YYNGEE. The CDR3 protein is CASSSNGRGHETQYF. The CDR3 nucleotides are TGTGCCAGCAGCTCCAACGGGCGGGGGCACGAGACCCAGTACTTC.

This clonotype was detected ten times or more. The rearrangement uses TRBV18 and TRBJ1-3; no clear D gene. V dropped 4 bases and J dropped 4 bases, with 5 bases sitting between them. The CDR3 covers 12 residues. Looked up from germline, CDR1 is KGHSH and CDR2 is LQKENI. This CDR3 reads CASSLQGNTIYF. The CDR3 coding sequence is TGTGCCAGCTCACTACAGGGAAACACCATATATTTT.

This clonotype was observed at least ten times. The CDR3 region is CASTPTSGSGGEQFF. The CDR3 bases are TGTGCCAGCACTCCGACTAGCGGGAGCGGGGGTGAGCAGTTCTTC. V and J are TRBV6-1 and TRBJ2-1; 12 nucleotides match TRBD2. The trim removed 7 bases at V and 9 bases at J, leaving 10 bases unmatched. Germline V gene sequence: CDR1 MNHNS, CDR2 SASEGT. This CDR3 is built from 15 residues.

This clonotype was seen many times. The genes are TRBV12-5 and TRBJ2-1, with TRBD2 matching 9 bases. The CDR3 runs 15 residues. Germline V gives CDR1 LGHNT, CDR2 FRNRAP. V lost 3 bases and J lost 10; bases outside the gene matches: 10. The CDR3 nucleotides are TGTGCTAGTGGTTTCGGCGGGGGGGACCTTTGGGAGCAGTTCTTC. Translating it yields CASGFGGGDLWEQFF.

This clonotype was found many times. The chain is built from TRBV2 and TRBJ1-1, with D possibly TRBD1 on 5 matching bases. V lost 4 bases and J lost 5, with 14 bases in between. The germline V gene has CDR1 SNHLY and CDR2 FYNNEI. The CDR3 has 14 residues. This CDR3 reads CASSVRGGETEAFF. The CDR3 DNA reads as TGTGCCAGCAGTGTAAGGGGCGGGGAGACTGAAGCTTTCTTT.

This clonotype was observed a few times. This sequence joins TRBV6-6 and TRBJ2-2; D call uncertain. With 6 bases removed from V and 6 bases from J, the gap between germline ends came to 14 bases. Germline values: CDR1 MNHNY, CDR2 SVGAGI (reference sequence). This CDR3 is 14 amino acids long. The chain's CDR3 is CASSPGVVAGELFF. CDR3 in DNA: TGTGCCAGCAGCCCAGGAGTGGTGGCCGGGGAGCTGTTTTTT.

The V and J genes are TRBV19 and TRBJ2-5; TRBD1 might be the D (6 bases). This CDR3 spans 16 amino acids. Per germline, CDR1 LNHDA and CDR2 SQIVND (reference sequence). V lost 10 bases to trimming and J lost 5 bases, with 26 bases between them. Written as DNA, the CDR3 is TGTGCCACAACCAACAGGGATCCCGGTATAATGGAGACCCAGTACTTC. Its translation is CATTNRDPGIMETQYF. The full variable domain, in which reference TRBV19 and TRBJ2-5 provide the parts outside the CDR3, is DGGITQSPKYLFRKEGQNVTLSCEQNLNHDAMYWYRQDPGQGLRLIYYSQIVNDFQKGDIAEGYSVSREKKESFPLTVTSAQKNPTAFYLCATTNRDPGIMETQYFGPGTRLLVL.

This clonotype was detected once. The chain joins TRBV6-2 or TRBV6-3 to TRBJ2-7; 8 nucleotides line up with TRBD1. Trimming took 4 bases from V and 2 from J; bases not matched to a gene: 4. The CDR3 is made up of 14 amino acids. Germline-derived CDR1 and CDR2 are MNHEY and SVGEGT. The CDR3 sequence: CASSSPTGAYEQYF. The CDR3 DNA follows: TGTGCCAGCAGTTCCCCGACAGGGGCCTACGAGCAGTACTTC.

This clonotype showed up many times. The chain employs TRBV18 and TRBJ2-5; no clear D gene. The ends were cut back, 0 bases at V and 4 bases at J, with 3 bases in the middle. There are 12 residues in the CDR3. In germline, CDR1 is KGHSH, CDR2 LQKENI. Here the CDR3 DNA reads TGTGCCAGCTCACCACCGGCAGAGACCCAGTACTTC. It specifies CASSPPAETQYF.

This clonotype was counted many times. Sequence at one end of the junction differs from germline and may be a read error. The chain has TRBV7-7 and TRBJ2-1; TRBD1 matches 10 bases. CDR3 length: 15 residues. In germline, CDR1 is SSHAT, CDR2 FNYEAQ (reference sequence). The CDR3 is CASSLGGTGVSEQFF. CDR3 DNA: TGTGCTAGCAGCTTAGGGGGGACAGGGGTATCTGAGCAGTTCTTC. Filled out from reference TRBV7-7 and TRBJ2-1, the complete variable domain reads GAGVSQSPRYKVTKRGQDVTLRCDPISSHATLYWYQQALGQGPEFLTYFNYEAQPDKSGLPSDRFSAERPEGSISTLTIQRTEQRDSAMYRCASSLGGTGVSEQFFGPGTRLTVL.

The V call is TRBV6-2 or TRBV6-3, the J call TRBJ2-1; perhaps TRBD1 as D (6 bases). V lost 7 bases to trimming and J lost 3 bases, with 13 bases between them. The CDR3 sequence is 14 residues long. From germline, CDR1 is MNHEY and CDR2 SVGEGT. CDR3 nucleotides: TGTGCCAGCACGAGCCACAGGGACTACAATGAGCAGTTCTTC. It codes for CASTSHRDYNEQFF.

This clonotype has ten or more counts. This chain uses TRBV5-4 with TRBJ2-5, with a weak D call TRBD2 (5 bases). CDR3 length equals 14 residues. Germline assignment: CDR1 SGHNT and CDR2 YYREEE (reference sequence). V shed 7 bases and J shed 5 bases, with 18 bases lying between them. The CDR3, as DNA: TGTGCCAGCTTCCGGGATCACCGGTCGGAGACCCAGTACTTC. This translates into CASFRDHRSETQYF.

This clonotype has a count of ten or more. The chain employs TRBV12-3 or TRBV12-4 and TRBJ2-2; D is unclear. The CDR3 extends over 12 amino acids. With 6 bases removed from V and 3 bases from J, the gap between germline ends came to 5 bases. CDR3 DNA sequence: TGTGCCAGCAGCTACGACACCGGGGAGCTGTTTTTT. Protein product: CASSYDTGELFF.

This clonotype was picked up many times. This chain uses TRBV2 with TRBJ1-1; D is ambiguous. CDR1 and CDR2 (germline): SNHLY, FYNNEI. The CDR3 is made up of 16 amino acids. Trimming left V 0 bases short and J 1 base short, with 12 bases between. CDR3 in amino acids: CASSEARQLKNTEAFF. CDR3 sequence (DNA): TGTGCCAGCAGTGAAGCGCGGCAGCTTAAGAACACTGAAGCTTTCTTT.

This clonotype has at least ten counts. The chain joins TRBV27 to TRBJ1-1; D unresolved. V lost 3 bases, J lost 1 base, and 6 bases lay in between. This CDR3 region has 13 residues. CDR1 MNHEY and CDR2 SMNVEV come from the germline V gene (reference sequence). CDR3 in amino acids: CASSFRRNTEAFF. The CDR3 DNA sequence: TGTGCCAGCAGTTTTCGCAGGAACACTGAAGCTTTCTTT.

The table lists this clonotype with many counts. The rearrangement uses TRBV2 and TRBJ1-5, with a weak D call TRBD1 (5 bases). This CDR3 is 15 amino acids long. CDR1 is SNHLY, CDR2 FYNNEI, per germline. V dropped 1 base and J dropped 0 bases, with 7 bases sitting between them. This CDR3 is CASSEDRNSNQPQHF. CDR3 nucleotide sequence: TGTGCCAGCAGTGAAGACAGGAATAGCAATCAGCCCCAGCATTTT.

This clonotype was recorded many times. The rearrangement uses TRBV7-2 and TRBJ2-1; possible D gene TRBD1, 5 bases. The germline V gene has CDR1 SGHTA and CDR2 FQGNSA. Trimming stripped 4 bases from V and 4 bases from J, with 11 bases between. CDR3 length equals 14 residues. The chain's CDR3 is CASSSRVSYNEQFF. The CDR3 DNA is TGTGCCAGCAGCTCCAGGGTGTCTTACAATGAGCAGTTCTTC.

This clonotype was observed many times. V is TRBV4-3 and J is TRBJ1-2; 8 bases are a match to TRBD1. With V trimmed by 0 bases and J by 7 bases, 7 bases remained unmatched. The CDR3 sequence is 15 residues long. Looked up from germline, CDR1 is LGHNA and CDR2 is YSLEER. DNA for the CDR3: TGCGCCAGCAGCCAAGAAGGTCAGGGGGCCTTTGGCTACACCTTC. This codes for CASSQEGQGAFGYTF.

Of note for this clonotype: This likely stems from a read error, as it lies one base from a far larger clone. The chain uses TRBV7-8 and TRBJ2-1, with a weak D call TRBD1 (5 bases). Germline CDR1 reads SGHVS; CDR2 reads FQNEAQ. The CDR3 contains 14 residues. V was trimmed by 3 bases and J by 10 bases, leaving 16 bases between them. This CDR3 reads CASSFGHFAYEQFF. The CDR3 DNA is TGTGCCAGCAGCTTCGGACACTTCGCCTACGAGCAGTTCTTC.

This clonotype came up many times. The V gene is TRBV4-2, the J gene TRBJ2-1; D perhaps matches TRBD1 (6 bases). V lost 4 bases and J 6 bases, leaving 19 bases between the germline ends. Germline CDR1 LGHNA, CDR2 YNFKEQ. The CDR3 spans 16 residues. The CDR3 bases are TGTGCCAGCAGCCGCATCCAGGGACGAGGGGGCAATGAGCAGTTCTTC. Its translation is CASSRIQGRGGNEQFF.